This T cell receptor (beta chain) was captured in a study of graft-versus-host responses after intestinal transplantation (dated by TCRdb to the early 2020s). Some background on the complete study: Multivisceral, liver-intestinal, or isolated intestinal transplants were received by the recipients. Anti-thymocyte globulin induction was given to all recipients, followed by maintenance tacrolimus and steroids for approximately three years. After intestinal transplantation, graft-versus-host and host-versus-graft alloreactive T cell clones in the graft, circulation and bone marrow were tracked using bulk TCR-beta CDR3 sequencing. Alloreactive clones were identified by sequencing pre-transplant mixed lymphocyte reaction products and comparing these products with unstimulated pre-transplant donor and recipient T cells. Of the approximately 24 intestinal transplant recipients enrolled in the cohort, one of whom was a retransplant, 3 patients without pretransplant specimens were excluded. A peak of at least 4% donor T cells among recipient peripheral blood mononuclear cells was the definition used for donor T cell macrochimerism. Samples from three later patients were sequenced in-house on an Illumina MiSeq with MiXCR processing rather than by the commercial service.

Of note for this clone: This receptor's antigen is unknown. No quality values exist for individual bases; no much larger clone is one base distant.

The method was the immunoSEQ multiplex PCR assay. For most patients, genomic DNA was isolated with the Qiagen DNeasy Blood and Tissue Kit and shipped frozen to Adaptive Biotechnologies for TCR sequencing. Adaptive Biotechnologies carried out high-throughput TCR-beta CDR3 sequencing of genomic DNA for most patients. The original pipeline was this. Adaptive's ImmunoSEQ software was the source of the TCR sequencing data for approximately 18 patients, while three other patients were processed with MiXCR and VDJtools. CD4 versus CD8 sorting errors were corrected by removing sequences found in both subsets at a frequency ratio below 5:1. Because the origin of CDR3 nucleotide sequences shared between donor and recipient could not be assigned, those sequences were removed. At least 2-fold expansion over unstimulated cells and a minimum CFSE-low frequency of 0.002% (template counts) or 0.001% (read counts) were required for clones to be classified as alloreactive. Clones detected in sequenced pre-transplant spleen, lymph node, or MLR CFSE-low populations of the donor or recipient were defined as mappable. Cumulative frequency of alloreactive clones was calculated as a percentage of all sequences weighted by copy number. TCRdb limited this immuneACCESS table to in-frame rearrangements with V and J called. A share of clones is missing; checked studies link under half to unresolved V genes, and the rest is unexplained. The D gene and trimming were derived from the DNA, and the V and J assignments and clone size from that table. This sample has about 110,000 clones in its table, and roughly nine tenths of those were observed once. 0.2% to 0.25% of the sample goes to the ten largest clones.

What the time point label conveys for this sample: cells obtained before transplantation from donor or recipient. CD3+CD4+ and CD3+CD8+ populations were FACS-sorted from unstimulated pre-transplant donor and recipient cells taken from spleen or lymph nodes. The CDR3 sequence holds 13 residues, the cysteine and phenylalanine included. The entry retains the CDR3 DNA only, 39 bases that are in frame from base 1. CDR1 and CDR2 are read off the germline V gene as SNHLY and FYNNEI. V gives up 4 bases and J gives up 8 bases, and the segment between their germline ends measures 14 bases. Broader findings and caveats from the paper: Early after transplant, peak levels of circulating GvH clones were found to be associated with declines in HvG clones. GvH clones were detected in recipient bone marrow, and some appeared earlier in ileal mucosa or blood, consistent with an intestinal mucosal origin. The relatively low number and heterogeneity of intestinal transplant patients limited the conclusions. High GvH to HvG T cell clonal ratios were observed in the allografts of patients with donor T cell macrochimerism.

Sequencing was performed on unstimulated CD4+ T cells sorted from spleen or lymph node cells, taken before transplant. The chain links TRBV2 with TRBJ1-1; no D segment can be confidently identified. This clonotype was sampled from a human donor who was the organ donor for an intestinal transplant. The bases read TGTGCCAGCAGTGGGGGAGGGCCCCGGGAAGCTTTCTTT. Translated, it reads CASSGGGPREAFF. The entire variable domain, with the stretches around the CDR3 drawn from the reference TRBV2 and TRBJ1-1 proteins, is EPEVTQTPSHQVTQMGQEVILRCVPISNHLYFYWYRQILGQKVEFLVSFYNNEISEKSEIFDDQFSVERPDGSNFTLKIRSTKLEDSAMYFCASSGGGPREAFFGQGTRLTVV.